These 25 T cell receptor beta chains share one sample of origin, sequenced in a study of T cells after yellow fever vaccination. TCRdb reprocessed the 5' RACE reads via MiXCR and lists one record per CDR3 protein. The sample yields 300,000 or so distinct CDR3 sequences, approximately 13% seen once. Sample: CD4+ T cells sorted from PBMCs, taken 45 days after the yellow fever booster vaccination. These receptors were taken from a man younger than 40 who received the YFV17D yellow fever vaccine.

The chain has TRBV18 and TRBJ2-5; perhaps TRBD2 as D (6 bases). Germline lookup yields CDR1 KGHSH and CDR2 LQKENI. This CDR3 is 16 amino acids long. The V end lost 3 bases, the J end lost 1 base, and 15 bases lay between the germline ends. CDR3 loop: CASSPTSPLSQETQYF. The CDR3 bases are TGTGCCAGCTCACCCACTAGCCCCCTTAGCCAAGAGACCCAGTACTTC.

The chain joins TRBV11-2 to TRBJ2-1; a possible D gene is TRBD2 (6 bases). This CDR3 comprises 13 residues. Germline CDR1 and CDR2: SGHAT and FQNNGV. V lost 5 bases and J lost 5, with 10 bases in between. In DNA form, the CDR3 reads TGTGCCAGCAGCGTCGGACTAAACAATGAGCAGTTCTTC. As protein: CASSVGLNNEQFF.

This clonotype was counted only a few times. The rearrangement uses TRBV12-3 or TRBV12-4 and TRBJ2-3; 9 bases fit TRBD2. CDR3 length: 16 amino acids. With V trimmed by 4 bases and J by 5 bases, 10 bases remained unmatched. The CDR3 DNA is TGTGCCAGCAGTTCCGGTTTGGGACTAGCCGTAGATACGCAGTATTTT. It yields the protein CASSSGLGLAVDTQYF.

V gene TRBV4-3 combines with J gene TRBJ2-1, with D perhaps matching TRBD2 (5 bases). The CDR3 contains 15 residues. V was cut by 6 bases and J by 2 bases, with 14 bases left in between. Germline V CDR1 and CDR2: LGHNA, YSLEER. CDR3 DNA: TGCGCCAGCAGGAGTGGGAGTGGGGCCTACAATGAGCAGTTCTTC. Translation: CASRSGSGAYNEQFF.

This chain links TRBV5-1 with TRBJ2-5; D is unclear. The V gene's germline CDR1 is SGHRS and CDR2 YFSETQ. CDR3 length: 14 residues. V lost 1 base and J lost 2, with 9 bases in between. The CDR3 here is CASSLLSSQETQYF. DNA for the CDR3: TGCGCCAGCAGCTTGCTGAGTTCACAAGAGACCCAGTACTTC.

The chain employs TRBV4-3 and TRBJ2-1; D not certain. The CDR3 spans 15 residues. The germline gives CDR1 LGHNA, CDR2 YSLEER. V shed 2 bases and J shed 0 bases, with 8 bases lying between them. CDR3 nucleotides: TGCGCCAGCAGCCAACCGAGAGCCTCCTACAATGAGCAGTTCTTC. Protein: CASSQPRASYNEQFF.

This chain uses TRBV12-3 or TRBV12-4 with TRBJ2-1, with D possibly matching TRBD1 (6 bases). V lost 6 bases, J lost 9 bases, and 15 bases lay in between. The CDR3 is 13 amino acids. CDR3 DNA: TGTGCCAGCAGAGCCGACAGGTTCTCTGAGCAGTTCTTC. Its protein product is CASRADRFSEQFF.

This clonotype was observed a few times. The rearrangement links TRBV20-1 to TRBJ1-1, with no clear D. V lost 3 bases and J 4 bases, leaving 18 bases between the germline ends. There are 15 residues in the CDR3. Germline V CDR1 and CDR2: DFQATT, SNEGSKA (reference sequence). The CDR3 sequence: CSARGFRGGSTEAFF. For the CDR3, the DNA is TGCAGTGCTAGGGGTTTCCGAGGTGGGAGCACTGAAGCTTTCTTT.

This clonotype was seen a few times. The chain has TRBV7-2 and TRBJ2-7; tentatively, D is TRBD1 (6 bases). Germline V gene sequence: CDR1 SGHTA, CDR2 FQGNSA. V lost 0 bases to trimming and J lost 4 bases, with 10 bases between them. This CDR3 is 14 amino acids long. In nucleotides, the CDR3 is TGTGCCAGCAGCTTAGCAGGACAGAGATACGAGCAGTACTTC. Its translation is CASSLAGQRYEQYF. The variable domain in full, with the rest retrieved from reference TRBV7-2 and TRBJ2-7, is GAGVSQSPSNKVTEKGKDVELRCDPISGHTALYWYRQSLGQGLEFLIYFQGNSAPDKSGLPSDRFSAERTGGSVSTLTIQRTQQEDSAVYLCASSLAGQRYEQYFGPGTRLTVT.

This clonotype has a handful of counts. This sequence joins TRBV11-2 and TRBJ2-3; D is perhaps TRBD1 (5 bases). CDR3 size: 18 residues. V was clipped by 1 base and J by 2 bases, with 19 bases between them. In germline, CDR1 is SGHAT, CDR2 FQNNGV. Here the CDR3 reads CASSLGVVWLGATDTQYF. The CDR3 nucleotides are TGTGCCAGCAGCTTAGGGGTAGTGTGGCTAGGGGCCACAGATACGCAGTATTTT.

V gene TRBV4-3 combines with J gene TRBJ2-1; D may be TRBD1 (6 bases). The CDR3 has 15 amino acids. Trimming took 1 base from V and 7 from J, leaving 14 bases between them. The germline V gene has CDR1 LGHNA and CDR2 YSLEER. CDR3 in DNA: TGCGCCAGCAGCCAAGTTGGGCAGGGGTGGAATGAGCAGTTCTTC. Amino acids: CASSQVGQGWNEQFF.

This clonotype has only a few counts. V gene TRBV10-3 combines with J gene TRBJ2-2; D is uncertain. This CDR3 is built from 13 residues. Trimming took off 4 bases at V and 4 bases at J, with 7 bases between the two ends. Germline V CDR1 and CDR2: ENHRY, SYGVKD. The CDR3 spells CAISVRTTGELFF. The CDR3 region has the DNA TGTGCCATCAGTGTAAGGACCACCGGGGAGCTGTTTTTT.

This clonotype has just a few counts. V is TRBV20-1 and J is TRBJ2-7, with 14 bases matching TRBD2. Per the germline V gene, CDR1 is DFQATT and CDR2 is SNEGSKA (reference sequence). The CDR3 is 14 residues long. V dropped 0 bases and J dropped 9; count of bases not matched to a gene: 4. The CDR3 loop is CSAREGTSGRGQYF. The CDR3 nucleotides are TGCAGTGCTAGAGAAGGGACTAGCGGGAGAGGGCAGTACTTC.

This clonotype was counted ten times or more. The gene calls are TRBV20-1 and TRBJ1-2, with TRBD1 identical over 12 bases. Germline CDR1 is DFQATT and CDR2 is SNEGSKA (reference sequence). The CDR3 consists of 15 residues. Losses at the gene ends were 3 bases for V and 4 bases for J; bases not matched to a gene: 6. CDR3 amino acids: CSASPGQGASYGYTF. CDR3 bases: TGCAGTGCTAGCCCGGGACAGGGGGCAAGCTATGGCTACACCTTC.

The rearrangement uses TRBV6-1 and TRBJ2-7; D is ambiguous. V was shortened by 5 bases and J by 2 bases, with 16 bases between the two germline ends. Per germline, CDR1 MNHNS and CDR2 SASEGT. The CDR3 is 15 residues long. This CDR3 reads CASSQPSTPPYEQYF. CDR3 DNA sequence: TGTGCCAGCAGTCAACCTTCTACCCCCCCCTACGAGCAGTACTTC.

This clonotype was counted only a few times. V and J are TRBV3-1 and TRBJ2-4, with D possibly called TRBD1 or TRBD2 (5 bases each). Deletions cut 3 bases from V and 5 bases from J, with 8 bases between. The germline CDR1 and CDR2 sequences are LGHDT and YNNKEL (reference sequence). The CDR3 totals 13 residues. This CDR3 is CASSHRDENIQYF. Written as DNA, the CDR3 is TGTGCCAGCAGCCACCGGGACGAAAACATTCAGTACTTC. The whole variable domain, filled in from reference TRBV3-1 and TRBJ2-4, reads DTAVSQTPKYLVTQMGNDKSIKCEQNLGHDTMYWYKQDSKKFLKIMFSYNNKELIINETVPNRFSPKSPDKAHLNLHINSLELGDSAVYFCASSHRDENIQYFGAGTRLSVL.

This clonotype appeared many times. The chain is built from TRBV20-1 and TRBJ1-1; TRBD1 matches 9 bases. Per the germline V gene, CDR1 is DFQATT and CDR2 is SNEGSKA (reference sequence). CDR3 length: 13 residues. Germline trimming cut 7 bases from V and 1 base from J; bases unmatched to any gene: 4. This CDR3 is CSVTTGGNTEAFF. CDR3 nucleotides: TGCAGTGTGACGACAGGGGGGAACACTGAAGCTTTCTTT.

This clonotype was detected only a few times. The CDR3 DNA reads TGCGCCAGCAGCCAAGAACCCTTTAGGAGGGGGCAATACGAGCAGTACTTC. The encoded protein is CASSQEPFRRGQYEQYF. The chain is built from TRBV4-1 and TRBJ2-7; possibly TRBD1 for D (7 bases). The V end lost 0 bases, the J end lost 4 bases, and 19 bases lay between the germline ends. The CDR3 runs to 17 residues. The V gene's germline CDR1 is MGHRA and CDR2 YSYEKL.

Points on this clonotype: At one boundary the junction diverges from the germline segment, which might be a read error. J is TRBJ2-7 and V is TRBV20-1, with 9 positions matching TRBD1. Germline CDR1 reads DFQATT; CDR2 reads SNEGSKA (reference sequence). This CDR3 is 16 amino acids long. CDR3 sequence: CCAKDRGRGFTYEQYF. CDR3 DNA sequence: TGCTGTGCTAAGGACAGGGGACGCGGTTTCACCTACGAGCAGTACTTC.

The rearrangement uses TRBV5-4 and TRBJ2-5; no clear D. Germline loops: CDR1 SGHNT, CDR2 YYREEE (reference sequence). V was shortened by 4 bases and J by 4 bases, with 17 bases between the two germline ends. The CDR3 loop spans 15 amino acids. CDR3 DNA: TGTGCCAGCAGCCACAAGAATAAGGTCCCAGAGACCCAGTACTTC. Its translation: CASSHKNKVPETQYF. The full variable domain, completed using reference TRBV5-4 and TRBJ2-5, is ETGVTQSPTHLIKTRGQQVTLRCSSQSGHNTVSWYQQALGQGPQFIFQYYREEENGRGNFPPRFSGLQFPNYSSELNVNALELDDSALYLCASSHKNKVPETQYFGPGTRLLVL.

This clonotype was detected only a few times. This chain links TRBV20-1 with TRBJ2-7; possible D gene TRBD2, 5 bases. Germline V gives CDR1 DFQATT, CDR2 SNEGSKA (reference sequence). CDR3 length: 12 amino acids. Trimming shortened V by 7 bases and J by 3 bases, and 13 bases separated the two germline ends. CDR3 sequence reads: CSVRGDSYEQYF. In DNA, the CDR3 is TGCAGTGTCCGGGGAGATAGCTACGAGCAGTACTTC.

This clonotype was seen a handful of times. The rearrangement joins TRBV2 to TRBJ2-4; 9 bases agree with TRBD2. With V trimmed by 10 bases and J by 1 base, 11 bases remained unmatched. This CDR3 region has 16 residues. Per germline, CDR1 SNHLY and CDR2 FYNNEI. CDR3 residues: CATSFAGGPAKNIQYF. The CDR3 DNA is TGTGCCACTTCGTTTGCGGGAGGGCCTGCCAAAAACATTCAGTACTTC. Filled out from reference TRBV2 and TRBJ2-4, the complete variable domain reads EPEVTQTPSHQVTQMGQEVILRCVPISNHLYFYWYRQILGQKVEFLVSFYNNEISEKSEIFDDQFSVERPDGSNFTLKIRSTKLEDSAMYFCATSFAGGPAKNIQYFGAGTRLSVL.

The rearrangement links TRBV2 to TRBJ2-1; perhaps TRBD2 as D (5 bases). Per the germline V gene, CDR1 is SNHLY and CDR2 is FYNNEI. The V gene lost 2 bases and the J gene lost 7 bases, with 15 bases spanning the gap. This CDR3 is built from 15 residues. The CDR3 region has the DNA TGTGCCAGCAGTGAAAATAGCGTATACGGGAATGAGCAGTTCTTC. Translation gives CASSENSVYGNEQFF.

The V and J genes are TRBV7-3 and TRBJ2-1, with TRBD2 identical over 7 bases. Germline V gene lookup returns CDR1 SGHTA and CDR2 FQGTGA. After removal of 2 bases from V and 8 bases from J, the junction contained 9 bases not matched to a gene. The CDR3 covers 15 residues. This CDR3 is CASSLGTGGGDEQFF. Written as DNA, the CDR3 is TGTGCCAGCAGCTTAGGTACGGGAGGAGGCGATGAGCAGTTCTTC.

The chain employs TRBV2 and TRBJ2-2, with 7 bases lining up with TRBD2. CDR3 length equals 15 residues. CDR1 is SNHLY and CDR2 is FYNNEI in the germline V gene. Trimming cost V 8 bases and J 4 bases; bases outside gene matches: 10. In nucleotides, the CDR3 is TGTGCCAGCGGACTCGGCGGGAGTGGCACCGGGGAGCTGTTTTTT. It specifies CASGLGGSGTGELFF.